The 14 T cell receptor beta chains in this list originate from one sample, sequenced in a study of naive and memory T cell subsets. Treatment described: skin biopsy from PPD injection site in Mantoux-positive individual. The library had UMIs added by 3' ligation of an oligonucleotide to TCR cDNA. Amplification of ligated cDNA took four PCR rounds with SP2 and nested alpha and beta constant primers. One entry per CDR3 protein, called by TCRdb with MiXCR from the UMI-ligation and nested PCR reads. Of tens of thousands of distinct CDR3 sequences in the sample, roughly 9.6% were seen once. Source: skin, taken from a tuberculin skin test site. All receptors derive from an adult in good health.

The chain recombines TRBV7-8 with TRBJ1-2; 11 nucleotides match TRBD1. The V segment lost 5 bases and the J segment 6 bases; nucleotides outside the gene matches: 8. The germline gives CDR1 SGHVS, CDR2 FQNEAQ. There are 15 residues in the CDR3. The CDR3 region has the DNA TGTGCCAGCAGCCCGCAAGGGACAGGGGGGGATGGCTACACCTTC. Encoded protein: CASSPQGTGGDGYTF. The whole variable domain, remainder taken from reference TRBV7-8 and TRBJ1-2, is GAGVSQSPRYKVAKRGQDVALRCDPISGHVSLFWYQQALGQGPEFLTYFQNEAQLDKSGLPSDRFFAERPEGSVSTLKIQRTQQEDSAVYLCASSPQGTGGDGYTFGSGTRLTVV.

This clonotype is judged medium-sized (0.01 to 0.1%). This chain joins TRBV29-1 and TRBJ2-7, with 7 bases identical to TRBD1. After removal of 0 bases from V and 7 bases from J, the junction contained 15 bases not matched to a gene. Germline CDR1 SQVTM, CDR2 ANQGSEA. The CDR3 spans 16 residues. The CDR3 here is CSVEDRQTGRAGEQYF. Here the CDR3 DNA reads TGCAGCGTTGAAGATCGGCAGACAGGGCGCGCAGGGGAGCAGTACTTC.

In regard to this clonotype: This may stem from a read error, because a much larger clone lies one nucleotide away. This rearrangement joins TRBV7-3 to TRBJ1-1; D gene unclear. V lost 1 base to trimming and J lost 4 bases, with 7 bases between them. Germline V gene sequence: CDR1 SGHTA, CDR2 FQGTGA. The CDR3 totals 13 residues. The chain's CDR3 is CASSLSMSTEAFF. The CDR3 nucleotides read TGTGCCAGCAGCTTAAGCATGAGCACTGAAGCTTTCTTT.

The chain has TRBV2 and TRBJ2-7; 8 nucleotides align to TRBD2. The CDR3 has 11 residues. Unmatched junction bases numbered 3, after V lost 10 bases and J lost 4 bases. Germline V gives CDR1 SNHLY, CDR2 FYNNEI. In DNA form, the CDR3 reads TGTGCCACCGGACTAGCTTACGAGCAGTACTTC. This gives the protein CATGLAYEQYF.

This clonotype occurred many times. The rearrangement uses TRBV11-3 and TRBJ2-7; D is uncertain. The germline V gene has CDR1 SGHNT and CDR2 YENEEA. The CDR3 spans 13 residues. V lost 2 bases, J lost 2 bases, and 7 bases lay in between. The CDR3 DNA reads as TGTGCCAGCAGCTTAACGTCGACCTACGAGCAGTACTTC. Amino acids: CASSLTSTYEQYF.

This clonotype was recorded many times. The V call is TRBV5-1, the J call TRBJ2-2; perhaps TRBD2 as D (5 bases). Germline V gene lookup returns CDR1 SGHRS and CDR2 YFSETQ. The V end lost 5 bases, the J end lost 7 bases, and 15 bases lay between the germline ends. CDR3 length equals 14 residues. CDR3 loop: CASRDREYDGELFF. In DNA form, the CDR3 reads TGCGCCAGCAGAGATAGGGAGTATGACGGGGAGCTGTTTTTT.

The J gene is TRBJ2-1, the V gene TRBV18; D gene uncertain. Between the trimmed V and J ends, which lost 2 bases and 7 bases, there was a span of 9 bases. The germline CDR1 and CDR2 sequences are KGHSH and LQKENI. This CDR3 region has 13 residues. The CDR3 is CASSPYQENEQFF. The CDR3 DNA follows: TGTGCCAGCTCACCATATCAAGAGAATGAGCAGTTCTTC. Using reference TRBV18 and TRBJ2-1 for the parts outside the CDR3, the full variable domain is NAGVMQNPRHLVRRRGQEARLRCSPMKGHSHVYWYRQLPEEGLKFMVYLQKENIIDESGMPKERFSAEFPKEGPSILRIQQVVRGDSAAYFCASSPYQENEQFFGPGTRLTVL.

This sequence joins TRBV7-8 and TRBJ1-4; 7 bases fit TRBD1. The ends lost 5 bases at V and 3 bases at J; junction bases unmatched: 3. There are 14 residues in the CDR3. Germline CDR1 SGHVS, CDR2 FQNEAQ. CDR3 protein: CASSPGQSNEKLFF. The CDR3 DNA is TGTGCCAGCAGCCCGGGACAGTCTAATGAAAAACTGTTTTTT.

The V call is TRBV6-1, the J call TRBJ1-1; D is undetermined. This CDR3 region has 14 residues. CDR1 is MNHNS, CDR2 SASEGT, per germline. With 5 bases removed from V and 0 bases from J, the gap between germline ends came to 10 bases. CDR3 coding DNA: TGTGCCAGCAGTCAGAGCAATATGAACACTGAAGCTTTCTTT. Translation gives CASSQSNMNTEAFF.

This clonotype was recorded at least ten times. This CDR3 is CASTNQGSETQYF. The CDR3 DNA reads TGTGCCAGCACGAACCAGGGGTCCGAGACCCAGTACTTC. This chain connects TRBV14 to TRBJ2-5; TRBD1 might be the D (6 bases). Trimming removed 7 bases from V and 5 bases from J, with 14 bases in between. The germline V gene has CDR1 SGHDN and CDR2 FVKESK. This CDR3 has 13 residues.

This clonotype was picked up many times. The gene calls are TRBV20-1 and TRBJ2-7, with a weak D call TRBD2 (6 bases). Germline V gives CDR1 DFQATT, CDR2 SNEGSKA (reference sequence). The CDR3 has 14 amino acids. V lost 5 bases to trimming and J lost 3 bases, with 17 bases between them. In nucleotides, the CDR3 is TGCAGTGCTCGGCCGGAGGGCAGATACTACGAGCAGTACTTC. This encodes CSARPEGRYYEQYF.

In this sample, this clonotype turned up many times. This chain uses TRBV20-1 with TRBJ1-5; no clear D gene. This CDR3 is 15 amino acids long. Germline CDR1 and CDR2: DFQATT and SNEGSKA (reference sequence). Trimming pared 3 bases from V and 7 bases from J, leaving 19 bases between. CDR3 sequence reads: CSASSLAGFVQPQHF. The CDR3 DNA is TGCAGTGCTAGTTCATTGGCGGGGTTCGTACAGCCCCAGCATTTT.

This clonotype was detected ten times or more. The CDR3 protein is CASTRGSGNDMNTEAFF. The CDR3 bases are TGTGCCAGCACCCGGGGGAGCGGAAATGACATGAACACTGAAGCTTTCTTT. The V gene is TRBV12-3 or TRBV12-4, the J gene TRBJ1-1; perhaps TRBD1 as D (5 bases). The CDR3 runs to 17 residues. Trimming shortened V by 7 bases and J by 0 bases, and 21 bases separated the two germline ends.

This clonotype was recorded at least ten times. The CDR3 region is CSANVGLSNQPQHF. In DNA, the CDR3 is TGCAGTGCTAACGTAGGGTTAAGCAATCAGCCCCAGCATTTT. The chain links TRBV20-1 to TRBJ1-5; no clear D. The CDR3 consists of 14 residues. Trimming took 4 bases from V and 1 from J, leaving 11 bases between them. Germline V CDR1 and CDR2: DFQATT, SNEGSKA (reference sequence).